This T cell receptor beta chain was sequenced during a study of CD8 T cells in ankylosing spondylitis. MiXCR, run by TCRdb on the 5' RACE reads, gives a single entry per CDR3 protein. Seen here are approximately 260,000 distinct CDR3 sequences, around 7.8% observed once, and the top ten hold 6.5% to 7%. J gave up 6 bases and V 4 bases, and 20 bases lay outside the gene matches. The CDR3 spans 21 residues. The germline V gene has CDR1 KGHDR and CDR2 SFDVKD. The sample was blood, either unsorted or a sorted T cell fraction (not recorded which). The receptor's source is a male donor with ankylosing spondylitis or in good health (not recorded which). The chain recombines TRBV24-1 with TRBJ2-3, with 14 nucleotides matching TRBD2. The CDR3 coding sequence is TGTGCCACCAGTGACGCGACCCTGACTAGCGGGAGGGCCGGGTCGTTGGATACGCAGTATTTT. Translated: CATSDATLTSGRAGSLDTQYF.